This is a list of T cell receptor beta chains from one sample in a study of shared clonotypes between healthy human individuals. Assay: immunoSEQ multiplex PCR; the TCRdb copy retains only in-frame clones and omits some. The sample carries about 2 million clones, around 96% recorded once. Input material: naive CD8+ T cells sorted from blood. These receptors originate from a man aged 18 to 29 in good health. Each CDR3 is given with its conserved first and last residue. A D gene is named only where the DNA matches it firmly. The listing skips clone size in some rows; elsewhere it reads once, few, many or a size class.

V gene	J gene	D gene	clone size	CDR3 DNA	CDR3 protein
TRBV2	TRBJ2-7	.	once	TGTGCCAGCAGTGAATCGGCGGCCGGGATGTTCTCCTACGAGCAGTACTTC	CASSESAAGMFSYEQYF
TRBV7-9	TRBJ2-3	.	.	TGTGCCAGCAGTTCTAAACAGGGTGTCACAGATACGCAGTATTTT	CASSSKQGVTDTQYF
TRBV5-4	TRBJ2-1	.	.	TGTGCCAGCAGCCCCGGGACTCCCGGGGCCAATGAGCAGTTCTTC	CASSPGTPGANEQFF
TRBV4-1	TRBJ2-7	TRBD1	.	TGCGCCAGCAGCACAAGACCGGGACAGGGTCTCCCCTACGAGCAGTACTTC	CASSTRPGQGLPYEQYF
TRBV9	TRBJ2-1	.	.	TGTGCCAGCAGCGTCGGGGGTGGGAATGAGCAGTTCTTC	CASSVGGGNEQFF
TRBV19	TRBJ2-1	.	once	TGTGCCAGTAGTATAGACTTTTACAATGAGCAGTTCTTC	CASSIDFYNEQFF
TRBV6-1	TRBJ2-7	.	.	TGTGCCAGCACTCCCCCAATGCAGTTTTTATACTTC	CASTPPMQFLYF
TRBV11-2	TRBJ2-3	.	.	TGTGCCAGCAGCTTATTATCGGGGGGCAGCACAGATACGCAGTATTTT	CASSLLSGGSTDTQYF
TRBV4-1	TRBJ2-7	.	.	TGCGCCAGCAGCCAAGTTGGGGTTTCCGAGCAGTACTTC	CASSQVGVSEQYF
TRBV10-3	TRBJ1-2	TRBD1	.	TGTGCCATCCTCCAGGGGGAAGGTAACTATGGCTACACCTTC	CAILQGEGNYGYTF
TRBV19	TRBJ1-5	.	.	TGTGCCAGTAGTATGGGCCCCGGGTATAGCAATCAGCCCCAGCATTTT	CASSMGPGYSNQPQHF
TRBV27	TRBJ2-7	TRBD2	.	TGTGCCAGCAGCAGCCTGGGACTAGCGGCCTACGAGCAGTACTTC	CASSSLGLAAYEQYF
TRBV5-1	TRBJ1-1	TRBD1	.	TGCGCCAGCAGCTTGGGGCAGGGGGCGTACGTTGAAGCTTTCTTT	CASSLGQGAYVEAFF
TRBV9	TRBJ2-1	.	.	TGTGCCAGCAGCGCCAAGTGGGTCTCCTACAATGAGCAGTTCTTC	CASSAKWVSYNEQFF
TRBV27	TRBJ1-1	TRBD1	.	TGTGCCAGCAGCTTGACAGGGGGCCCTATGAACACTGAAGCTTTCTTT	CASSLTGGPMNTEAFF
TRBV4-3	TRBJ1-1	.	.	TGCGCCAGCAGCGCATTACAGGGTGAAGCTTTCTTT	CASSALQGEAFF
TRBV11-1	TRBJ2-7	TRBD1	.	TGTGCCAGCAGCCAGGGACAGACCTACGAGCAGTACTTC	CASSQGQTYEQYF
TRBV9	TRBJ2-2	.	.	TGTGCCAGCAGCGATAGGGCCGGGGAGCTGTTTTTT	CASSDRAGELFF
TRBV18	TRBJ2-7	TRBD1	.	TGTGCCAGCGAATCGGACAGGGGAGACTACGAGCAGTACTTC	CASESDRGDYEQYF
TRBV5-4	TRBJ1-6	.	once	TGTGCCAGCAGCTTAGGTATGGCGAGCAATTCACCCCTCCACTTT	CASSLGMASNSPLHF
TRBV6-1	TRBJ2-7	.	.	TGTGCCAGCAGTGTACGTGGGACGTACGAGCAGTACTTC	CASSVRGTYEQYF
TRBV2	TRBJ1-1	.	.	TGTGCCAGCAGTGAATGGGGGACGGCGAACACTGAAGCTTTCTTT	CASSEWGTANTEAFF
TRBV4-1	TRBJ2-3	.	.	TGCGCCAGCAGCTCCGGGGGTCTCGGGTACACAGATACGCAGTATTTT	CASSSGGLGYTDTQYF
TRBV11-2	TRBJ2-7	TRBD2	.	TGTGCCAGCAGCTTAGCCGGGGGGAGAGTCTACGAGCAGTACTTC	CASSLAGGRVYEQYF
TRBV5-6	TRBJ2-3	TRBD2	.	TGTGCCAGCATATCTCCCGGGGGAGGGAAGTATTTT	CASISPGGGKYF
TRBV5-1	TRBJ1-2	.	.	TGCGCCAGCAGCCTACGTTGGTCAGACAGGCGGGGAGGCTACACCTTC	CASSLRWSDRRGGYTF
TRBV9	TRBJ2-1	.	.	TGTGCCAGCAGCGTGGGAATAGCGGGGACAGGTGAGCAGTTCTTC	CASSVGIAGTGEQFF
TRBV28	TRBJ2-7	.	.	TGTGCCAGCAGTTTGGCAGGGCGTTACGAGCAGTACTTC	CASSLAGRYEQYF
TRBV4-1	TRBJ1-2	TRBD1	.	TGCGCCAGCAGCCCAGCGACCTTGACAGGGGTAATGGGAGGCTACACCTTC	CASSPATLTGVMGGYTF
TRBV6-5	TRBJ2-2	.	.	TGTGCCAGCAGTTACCTAAGGGGTAGGGTGGACGGGGAGCTGTTTTTT	CASSYLRGRVDGELFF
TRBV6-5	TRBJ1-1	.	.	TGTGCCAGCAGTTACTACCAGGGAGAAGCTTTCTTT	CASSYYQGEAFF